The rows below give T cell receptor beta chains drawn from one sample of a study of T cell repertoires in cytomegalovirus infection. TCRdb re-analysed the reads in MiXCR, keeping a single row per CDR3 protein. This sample carries roughly 500,000 distinct CDR3 sequences, 16% of them seen once, and the ten largest clones take 20% to 30%. Sequencing used CD8+ T cells from PBMCs. The receptors stem from a human donor in good health (CMV status not recorded). Some clones in this sample may be carry-over from other donors' samples. CDR3s include the opening cysteine and the closing phenylalanine or tryptophan. The order of the fields is V gene, clone size, J gene, D gene, CDR3 protein, CDR3 DNA. A D gene is named only where the DNA matches it firmly. Not all rows give a size; the values are once, few, many and, for expanded clones, a class.

v_gene: TRBV6-1; abundance: few; j_gene: TRBJ1-2; d_gene: NA; CDR3aa: CASSESTNYGYTF; CDR3nt: TGTGCCAGCAGTGAAAGCACTAACTATGGCTACACCTTC
v_gene: TRBV27; abundance: many; j_gene: TRBJ1-5; d_gene: TRBD1; CDR3aa: CASSLGRGKPQHF; CDR3nt: TGTGCCAGCAGTTTAGGCAGGGGGAAGCCCCAGCATTTT
v_gene: TRBV2; abundance: NA; j_gene: TRBJ2-1; d_gene: NA; CDR3aa: CASPNEQFF; CDR3nt: TGTGCCAGCCCCAATGAGCAGTTCTTC
v_gene: TRBV4-2; abundance: many; j_gene: TRBJ1-5; d_gene: TRBD1; CDR3aa: CASSQASGGGGQPQHF; CDR3nt: TGTGCCAGCAGCCAAGCCTCAGGGGGCGGAGGTCAGCCCCAGCATTTT
v_gene: TRBV2; abundance: many; j_gene: TRBJ2-3; d_gene: NA; CDR3aa: CASSETSWGLSATDTQYF; CDR3nt: TGTGCCAGCAGTGAAACTAGCTGGGGACTTAGCGCCACAGATACGCAGTATTTT
v_gene: TRBV4-1; abundance: NA; j_gene: TRBJ2-6; d_gene: TRBD1; CDR3aa: CASSPTGASGANVLTF; CDR3nt: TGCGCCAGCAGCCCGACAGGGGCGTCTGGGGCCAACGTCCTGACTTTC
v_gene: TRBV7-6; abundance: few; j_gene: TRBJ1-1; d_gene: TRBD1; CDR3aa: CASSPGRGQVGDTEAFF; CDR3nt: TGTGCCAGCAGCCCGGGTCGGGGACAGGTGGGGGACACTGAAGCTTTCTTT
v_gene: TRBV7-9; abundance: many; j_gene: TRBJ2-7; d_gene: NA; CDR3aa: CASSKQSSYEQYF; CDR3nt: TGTGCCAGCAGCAAACAGAGCTCCTACGAGCAGTACTTC
v_gene: TRBV7-6; abundance: NA; j_gene: TRBJ2-1; d_gene: NA; CDR3aa: CASSLWEGDEQFF; CDR3nt: TGTGCCAGCAGCTTATGGGAGGGGGATGAGCAGTTCTTC
v_gene: TRBV7-6; abundance: NA; j_gene: TRBJ2-7; d_gene: TRBD2; CDR3aa: CASGLADSYEQYF; CDR3nt: TGTGCCAGCGGACTAGCGGACTCCTACGAGCAGTACTTC
v_gene: TRBV11-2; abundance: many; j_gene: TRBJ2-1; d_gene: NA; CDR3aa: CASSERGGDYNEQFF; CDR3nt: TGTGCCAGCAGCGAAAGAGGAGGGGATTACAATGAGCAGTTCTTC
v_gene: TRBV7-9; abundance: many; j_gene: TRBJ2-3; d_gene: NA; CDR3aa: CASSLLGQDRTDTQYF; CDR3nt: TGTGCCAGCAGCCTACTAGGGCAGGATAGGACAGATACGCAGTATTTT
v_gene: TRBV4-2; abundance: few; j_gene: TRBJ2-7; d_gene: NA; CDR3aa: CASRDEGSYEQYF; CDR3nt: TGTGCCAGCCGGGACGAGGGGTCCTACGAGCAGTACTTC
v_gene: TRBV7-6; abundance: many; j_gene: TRBJ2-7; d_gene: TRBD1; CDR3aa: CASSEDRGAQYEQYF; CDR3nt: TGTGCCAGCAGCGAAGACAGGGGTGCGCAATACGAGCAGTACTTC
v_gene: TRBV28; abundance: few; j_gene: TRBJ1-5; d_gene: TRBD1; CDR3aa: CASSLRQGQQPQHF; CDR3nt: TGTGCCAGCAGCCTAAGACAGGGGCAACAGCCCCAGCATTTT
v_gene: TRBV19; abundance: few; j_gene: TRBJ1-5; d_gene: NA; CDR3aa: CASSIRGDRVNQPQHF; CDR3nt: TGTGCCAGTAGTATCCGAGGGGATCGGGTCAATCAGCCCCAGCATTTT
v_gene: TRBV11-2; abundance: few; j_gene: TRBJ2-7; d_gene: NA; CDR3aa: CASSLTTAFYEQYF; CDR3nt: TGTGCCAGCAGCCTTACGACAGCCTTTTACGAGCAGTACTTC
v_gene: TRBV20-1; abundance: NA; j_gene: TRBJ2-7; d_gene: NA; CDR3aa: CSAQGDSYEQYF; CDR3nt: TGCAGTGCTCAAGGGGATTCCTACGAGCAGTACTTC
v_gene: TRBV6-6; abundance: many; j_gene: TRBJ1-2; d_gene: NA; CDR3aa: CAIGEEDNYGYTF; CDR3nt: TGTGCCATCGGGGAGGAAGATAACTATGGCTACACCTTC
v_gene: TRBV6-1; abundance: NA; j_gene: TRBJ1-2; d_gene: NA; CDR3aa: CVSSEEILLDGYTF; CDR3nt: TGTGTCAGCAGTGAAGAGATCTTGCTTGACGGCTACACCTTC
v_gene: TRBV14; abundance: few; j_gene: TRBJ2-7; d_gene: TRBD1; CDR3aa: CASSHGQGAAYEQYF; CDR3nt: TGTGCCAGCAGCCACGGACAGGGGGCAGCCTACGAGCAGTACTTC
v_gene: TRBV7-6; abundance: many; j_gene: TRBJ1-5; d_gene: NA; CDR3aa: CASSKGGLLQPQHF; CDR3nt: TGTGCCAGCAGCAAAGGGGGGCTCCTTCAGCCCCAGCATTTT
v_gene: TRBV7-2; abundance: many; j_gene: TRBJ2-2; d_gene: NA; CDR3aa: CASSVRDTGELFF; CDR3nt: TGTGCCAGCAGCGTCAGGGACACCGGGGAGCTGTTTTTT
v_gene: TRBV5-6; abundance: NA; j_gene: TRBJ2-5; d_gene: NA; CDR3aa: CASRTGNLVQETQYF; CDR3nt: TGTGCCAGCAGGACAGGAAATCTGGTACAAGAGACCCAGTACTTC
v_gene: TRBV9; abundance: few; j_gene: TRBJ2-3; d_gene: TRBD2; CDR3aa: CASSVAAGGLTTDTQYF; CDR3nt: TGTGCCAGCAGCGTAGCCGCGGGGGGGCTTACTACAGATACGCAGTATTTT
v_gene: TRBV7-9; abundance: NA; j_gene: TRBJ2-2; d_gene: NA; CDR3aa: CASSLALRENTGELFF; CDR3nt: TGTGCCAGCAGCTTAGCGCTCAGGGAGAACACCGGGGAGCTGTTTTTT
v_gene: TRBV7-9; abundance: many; j_gene: TRBJ2-1; d_gene: NA; CDR3aa: CASSYIQTYNEQFF; CDR3nt: TGTGCCAGCAGCTATATACAAACGTACAATGAGCAGTTCTTC
v_gene: TRBV5-1; abundance: few; j_gene: TRBJ2-6; d_gene: NA; CDR3aa: CASSVENSGANVLTF; CDR3nt: TGCGCCAGCAGCGTTGAGAACTCTGGGGCCAACGTCCTGACTTTC
v_gene: TRBV6-1; abundance: NA; j_gene: TRBJ1-6; d_gene: NA; CDR3aa: CASSEAVAGYSDSPLHF; CDR3nt: TGTGCCAGCAGTGAAGCAGTGGCAGGGTATTCCGATTCACCCCTCCACTTT
v_gene: TRBV9; abundance: NA; j_gene: TRBJ1-1; d_gene: TRBD1; CDR3aa: CAISRQGGAKTEAFF; CDR3nt: TGTGCCATCAGCCGACAGGGGGGGGCTAAGACTGAAGCTTTCTTT
v_gene: TRBV11-2; abundance: many; j_gene: TRBJ1-3; d_gene: TRBD1; CDR3aa: CASTQRDREGNTIYF; CDR3nt: TGTGCCAGCACCCAGCGGGACAGGGAGGGAAACACCATATATTTT
v_gene: TRBV7-9; abundance: many; j_gene: TRBJ2-6; d_gene: NA; CDR3aa: CASAFEAGANVLTF; CDR3nt: TGTGCCAGCGCCTTCGAGGCTGGGGCCAACGTCCTGACTTTC
v_gene: TRBV6-6; abundance: NA; j_gene: TRBJ1-1; d_gene: NA; CDR3aa: CASSYSNDGNTEAFF; CDR3nt: TGTGCCAGCAGTTACTCGAATGATGGGAACACTGAAGCTTTCTTT
v_gene: TRBV4-1; abundance: NA; j_gene: TRBJ2-1; d_gene: NA; CDR3aa: CASSQGGTSYNEQFF; CDR3nt: TGCGCCAGCAGCCAAGGGGGGACTTCCTACAATGAGCAGTTCTTC
v_gene: TRBV7-9; abundance: many; j_gene: TRBJ2-7; d_gene: NA; CDR3aa: CASSPLDGPYEQYF; CDR3nt: TGTGCCAGCAGCCCACTAGACGGGCCCTACGAGCAGTACTTC
v_gene: TRBV20-1; abundance: NA; j_gene: TRBJ2-2; d_gene: NA; CDR3aa: CSARGAVSTNTGELFF; CDR3nt: TGCAGTGCTAGAGGGGCCGTTTCAACGAACACCGGGGAGCTGTTTTTT
v_gene: TRBV20-1; abundance: NA; j_gene: TRBJ2-7; d_gene: NA; CDR3aa: CSAAGTQQLLYEQYF; CDR3nt: TGCAGTGCTGCGGGGACTCAACAACTTCTCTACGAGCAGTACTTC
v_gene: TRBV27; abundance: few; j_gene: TRBJ2-7; d_gene: NA; CDR3aa: CASSPQQAGLGEQYF; CDR3nt: TGTGCCAGCTCCCCACAACAGGCCGGCCTGGGGGAGCAGTACTTC
v_gene: TRBV27; abundance: few; j_gene: TRBJ2-1; d_gene: TRBD2; CDR3aa: CASSPSSGLAVYNEQFF; CDR3nt: TGTGCCAGCAGTCCTAGTTCGGGACTAGCGGTTTACAATGAGCAGTTCTTC
v_gene: TRBV20-1; abundance: few; j_gene: TRBJ2-3; d_gene: NA; CDR3aa: CSASRTGLPTDTQYF; CDR3nt: TGCAGTGCTAGTCGTACAGGGCTCCCCACAGATACGCAGTATTTT
v_gene: TRBV5-1; abundance: NA; j_gene: TRBJ1-2; d_gene: NA; CDR3aa: CASSSVTSRLYYGYTF; CDR3nt: TGCGCCAGCAGCTCGGTGACCTCGAGATTATATTATGGCTACACCTTC